This record concerns one TCR beta chain sequence. What it recognizes is unknown. V lost 3 bases to trimming and J lost 4 bases, with 17 bases between them. This CDR3 has 17 amino acids. The V gene's germline CDR1 is SGHRS and CDR2 YFSETQ. This specimen belongs to a study of T cell responses to AZD1222 COVID-19 vaccine. The table came from immunoSEQ multiplex PCR; TCRdb's copy has only in-frame clones and leaves some out. The table includes about 140,000 clones, around nine tenths detected once. Overall study results and limits: Baseline antibody screening turned up just five to seven seropositive AZD1222 recipients.

This TCR derives from an adult in good health. This sequence joins TRBV5-1 and TRBJ2-6; tentative D call: TRBD1 (6 bases). Source: peripheral blood, taken on day 0 of AZD1222 vaccination. The CDR3: CASSSDSRGTGANVLTF. The CDR3 DNA reads TGCGCCAGCAGCTCGGACTCCAGGGGAACGGGGGCCAACGTCCTGACTTTC.